The clone carrying this T cell receptor (beta chain) was counted at least ten times. This sample was included in a study of T cells in Graves' hyperthyroidism and ophthalmopathy. RNA transcripts served as the template for amplifying TCR beta CDR3 regions. A first-round RT-PCR of the TCR CDR3 used the HTBI primer set. TCRdb itself ran the multiplex PCR reads through MiXCR, one entry per CDR3 protein. The sample has almost 600,000 distinct CDR3 sequences; about 43% are singletons. Stable Graves' hyperthyroidism denoted no ophthalmopathy progression over 18 months. The CDR3 length is 14 residues. Trimming pared 2 bases from V and 5 bases from J, leaving 10 bases between. CDR1 is MNHEY and CDR2 is SVGAGI in the germline V gene.

The chain has TRBV6-5 and TRBJ1-5, with D perhaps TRBD1 (5 bases). The specimen was peripheral blood or thyroid tissue (not recorded which). The receptor was derived from a woman younger than 35 with Graves' hyperthyroidism. In DNA, the CDR3 is TGTGCCAGCAGTTACAGCAGGGACGATCAGCCCCAGCATTTT. Residues: CASSYSRDDQPQHF.